The present T cell receptor beta chain was sequenced within a study of T cell responses to AZD1222 COVID-19 vaccine. Libraries were prepared by immunoSEQ multiplex PCR; TCRdb keeps only in-frame clonotypes and omits some of them. The repertoire holds fewer than 250,000 clones, with 85% to 95% as singletons. To note about this clone: Its antigen remains unidentified.

Overall study results and limits: Every sample of the repertoires postdated the peak T cell response. Donors, mostly white British, included more females; clonal diversity was possibly underestimated.

CDR1 and CDR2 from the germline V gene are SNHLY and FYNNEI. CDR3 length equals 14 residues. V was trimmed by 3 bases and J by 4 bases, leaving 12 bases between them. This clonotype was sampled from an adult in good health. V usage is TRBV2 and J usage is TRBJ2-5, with a weak D call TRBD2 (6 bases). The sample in question was peripheral blood, obtained on day 0 of AZD1222 vaccination. The CDR3 sequence is CASSDSRGGETQYF. The CDR3 DNA sequence: TGTGCCAGCAGTGATTCTCGGGGAGGAGAGACCCAGTACTTC. Combining the CDR3 with reference TRBV2 and TRBJ2-5 gives the whole variable domain EPEVTQTPSHQVTQMGQEVILRCVPISNHLYFYWYRQILGQKVEFLVSFYNNEISEKSEIFDDQFSVERPDGSNFTLKIRSTKLEDSAMYFCASSDSRGGETQYFGPGTRLLVL.